This T cell receptor beta chain appears in the sequencing data of a study of molecular identifiers for immune sequencing clone quantification. The V gene's germline CDR1 is SGHRS and CDR2 YFSETQ. The CDR3 runs to 16 residues. Trimming took 0 bases from V and 3 from J; bases not matched to a gene: 2. With listed TCR primers and previously described methods, bulk TCR libraries were prepared. TCRdb fed the PCR reads into MiXCR, producing one record per CDR3 protein. The table shows 600,000 to 650,000 distinct CDR3 sequences, with about 20% occurring only once. The sequence derives from a human donor in good health. Some libraries in this study had Jurkat cell RNA spiked in. The V call is TRBV5-1, the J call TRBJ2-2; 10 bases are a match to TRBD1. The sample was naive CD8+ T cells from blood, with Jurkat cell RNA spiked in. The subset: FACS-sorted CD8+CD4-CCR7+CD45RA+ naive T cells. CDR3 coding DNA: TGCGCCAGCAGCTTGGGACAGGGGGCATACACCGGGGAGCTGTTTTTT. Translating it yields CASSLGQGAYTGELFF.